This TCR beta chain comes out of a study of a mutant IDH1 vaccine in newly diagnosed glioma. Across the study: Among treated patients, 62.5% were male and about 40% female, and mean age was 40.4 years. Patients' prior therapy spanned radiotherapy, temozolomide, or both; most underwent both. General study points: Vaccination induced immune responses in 85% to 95% of patients. Among top peripheral T cell clonotypes, changes seemed unrelated to pseudoprogression.

Note on this clone: Its antigen remains unknown.

Trimming cost V 1 base and J 10 bases, with 14 bases left between them. Germline-derived CDR1 and CDR2 are LGHNA and YNFKEQ. The CDR3 length is 15 residues. The time point here: week 35, safety follow-up. Each dose of the vaccine consisted of 300 ug of mutant IDH1 20-mer peptide, with topical imiquimod. Clones were read by immunoSEQ multiplex PCR, and TCRdb kept only the in-frame ones, dropping some. The sample lists tens of thousands of clones; around 84% were seen once. The sequence derives from a man in his thirties or forties with glioma. The specimen comprised PBMCs, sampled from a glioma patient whose treatment included an IDH1 peptide vaccine. The chain couples TRBV4-2 to TRBJ1-6; tentative D call: TRBD1 (5 bases). The CDR3 bases are TGTGCCAGCAGCCAAGCGTCTCAGGGTAAATCACCCCTCCACTTT. It translates to CASSQASQGKSPLHF.